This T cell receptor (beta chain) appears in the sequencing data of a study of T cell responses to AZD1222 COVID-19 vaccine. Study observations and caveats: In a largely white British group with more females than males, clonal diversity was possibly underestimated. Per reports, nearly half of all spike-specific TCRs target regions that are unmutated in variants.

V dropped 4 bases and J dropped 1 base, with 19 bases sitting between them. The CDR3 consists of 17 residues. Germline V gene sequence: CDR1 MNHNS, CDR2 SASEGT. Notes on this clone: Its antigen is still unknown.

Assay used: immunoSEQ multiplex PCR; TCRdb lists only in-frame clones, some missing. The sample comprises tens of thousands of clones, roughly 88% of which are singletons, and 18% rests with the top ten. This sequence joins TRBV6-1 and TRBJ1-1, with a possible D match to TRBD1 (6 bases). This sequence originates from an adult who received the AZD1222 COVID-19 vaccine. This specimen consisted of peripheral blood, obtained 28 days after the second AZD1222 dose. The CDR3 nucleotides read TGTGCCAGCAGTGCGGAGGGGGGGCGTCTTTCGAACACTGAAGCTTTCTTT. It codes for CASSAEGGRLSNTEAFF.